This T cell receptor (beta chain) was obtained from a study of cytomegalovirus exposure and HLA in healthy donors. Study results and limitations: Among TCR beta chains, those listed as cytomegalovirus-associated numbered around 160.

60 Vbeta and 13 Jbeta primers were used in PCR. Clones were read by immunoSEQ multiplex PCR, and TCRdb kept only the in-frame ones, dropping some. Of some 120,000 clones in the sample, around 80% were seen once. Notes on this clone: The target antigen is unknown.

Sample: PBMCs. The source of this sequence is a man aged 18-30 years in good health and CMV-seronegative.

CDR3 in amino acids: CASSRTGLAETQYF. The CDR3, as DNA: TGTGCCAGCAGCCGAACAGGGTTGGCGGAGACCCAGTACTTC. The V and J genes are TRBV5-6 and TRBJ2-5; tentatively, D is TRBD1 (6 bases). Trimming cost V 4 bases and J 5 bases, with 15 bases left between them. Germline loops: CDR1 SGHDT, CDR2 YYEEEE. The CDR3 runs to 14 residues.